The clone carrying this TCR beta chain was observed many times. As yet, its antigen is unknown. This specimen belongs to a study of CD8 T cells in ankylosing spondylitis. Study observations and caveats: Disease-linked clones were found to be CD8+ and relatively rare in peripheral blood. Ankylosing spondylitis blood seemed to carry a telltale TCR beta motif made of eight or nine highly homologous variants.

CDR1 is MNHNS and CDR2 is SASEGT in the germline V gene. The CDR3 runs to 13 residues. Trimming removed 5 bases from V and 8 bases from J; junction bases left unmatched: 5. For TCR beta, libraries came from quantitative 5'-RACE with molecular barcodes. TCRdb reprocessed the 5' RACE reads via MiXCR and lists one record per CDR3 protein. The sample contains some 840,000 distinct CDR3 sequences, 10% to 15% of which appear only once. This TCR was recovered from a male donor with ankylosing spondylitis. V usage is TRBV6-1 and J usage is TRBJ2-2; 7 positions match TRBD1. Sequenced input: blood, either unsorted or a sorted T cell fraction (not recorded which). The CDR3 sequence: CASSKQGTGELFF. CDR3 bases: TGTGCCAGCAGTAAACAGGGGACGGGGGAGCTGTTTTTT.